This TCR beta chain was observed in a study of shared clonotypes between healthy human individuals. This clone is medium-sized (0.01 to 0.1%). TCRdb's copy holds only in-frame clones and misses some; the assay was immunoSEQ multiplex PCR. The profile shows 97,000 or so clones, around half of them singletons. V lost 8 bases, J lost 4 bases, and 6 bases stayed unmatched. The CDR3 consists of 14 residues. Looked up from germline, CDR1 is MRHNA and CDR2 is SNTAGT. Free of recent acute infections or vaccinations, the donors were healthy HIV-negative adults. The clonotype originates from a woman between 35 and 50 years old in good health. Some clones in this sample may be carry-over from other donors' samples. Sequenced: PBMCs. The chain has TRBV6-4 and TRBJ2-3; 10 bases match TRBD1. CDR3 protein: CASGAGTGADTQYF. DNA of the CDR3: TGTGCCAGCGGAGCAGGGACAGGGGCAGATACGCAGTATTTT.